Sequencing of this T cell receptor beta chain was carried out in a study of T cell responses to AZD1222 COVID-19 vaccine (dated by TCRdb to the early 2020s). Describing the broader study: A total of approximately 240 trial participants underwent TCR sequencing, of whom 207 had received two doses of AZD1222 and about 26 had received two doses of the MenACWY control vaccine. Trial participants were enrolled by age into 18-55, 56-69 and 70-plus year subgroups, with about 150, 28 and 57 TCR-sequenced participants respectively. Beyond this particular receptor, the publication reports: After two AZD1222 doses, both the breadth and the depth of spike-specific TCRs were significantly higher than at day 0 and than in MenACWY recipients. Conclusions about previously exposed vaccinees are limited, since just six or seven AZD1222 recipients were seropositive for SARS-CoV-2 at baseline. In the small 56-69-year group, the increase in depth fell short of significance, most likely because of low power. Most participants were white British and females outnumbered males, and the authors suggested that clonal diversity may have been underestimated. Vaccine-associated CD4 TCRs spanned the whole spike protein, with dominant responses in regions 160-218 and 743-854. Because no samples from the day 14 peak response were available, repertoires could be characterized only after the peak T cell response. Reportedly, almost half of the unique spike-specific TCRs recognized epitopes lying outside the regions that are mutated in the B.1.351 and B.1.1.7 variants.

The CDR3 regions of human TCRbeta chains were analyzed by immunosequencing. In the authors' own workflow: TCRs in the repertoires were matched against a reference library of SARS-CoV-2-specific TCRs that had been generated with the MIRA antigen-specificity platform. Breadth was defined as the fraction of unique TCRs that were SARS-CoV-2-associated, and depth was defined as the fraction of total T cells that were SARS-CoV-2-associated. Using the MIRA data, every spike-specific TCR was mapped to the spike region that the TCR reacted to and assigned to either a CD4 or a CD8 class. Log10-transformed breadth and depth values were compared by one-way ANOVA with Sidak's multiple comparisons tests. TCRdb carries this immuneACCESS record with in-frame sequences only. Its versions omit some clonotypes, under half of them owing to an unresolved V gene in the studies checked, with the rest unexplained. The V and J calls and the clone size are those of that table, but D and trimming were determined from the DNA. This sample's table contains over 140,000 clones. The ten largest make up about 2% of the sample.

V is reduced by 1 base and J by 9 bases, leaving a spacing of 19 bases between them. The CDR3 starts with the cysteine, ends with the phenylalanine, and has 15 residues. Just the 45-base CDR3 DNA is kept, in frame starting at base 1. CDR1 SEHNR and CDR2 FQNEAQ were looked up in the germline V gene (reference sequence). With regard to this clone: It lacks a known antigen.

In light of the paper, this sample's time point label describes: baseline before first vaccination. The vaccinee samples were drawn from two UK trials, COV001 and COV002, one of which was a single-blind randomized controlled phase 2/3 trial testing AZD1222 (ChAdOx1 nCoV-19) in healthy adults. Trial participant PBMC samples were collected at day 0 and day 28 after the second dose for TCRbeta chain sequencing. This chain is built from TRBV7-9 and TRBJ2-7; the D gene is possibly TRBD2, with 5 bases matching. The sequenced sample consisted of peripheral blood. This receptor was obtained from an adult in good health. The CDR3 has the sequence CASSLGGSSAKGQYF. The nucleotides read TGTGCCAGCAGCTTAGGAGGGTCGTCAGCCAAAGGGCAGTACTTC.